The 14 T cell receptor beta chains below come from one sample, sequenced in a study of blood T cell repertoires in COVID-19. Clones were sequenced by immunoSEQ multiplex PCR, and TCRdb holds only the in-frame ones, with some missing. The table lists more than 300,000 clones, more than 85% of them singletons. Material for sequencing was PBMCs or T cells enriched from blood (not recorded which). The receptors were sampled from a woman aged 40 to 50 who had been exposed to COVID-19.

V is TRBV5-8 and J is TRBJ1-2; no definite D call. The CDR3 consists of 9 residues. Trimming cost V 4 bases and J 14 bases, with 9 bases left between them. In germline, CDR1 is SGHTS, CDR2 YDEGEE. The CDR3 DNA reads TGTGCCAGCAGCCCCGGGAAGACCTTC. Its protein product is CASSPGKTF.

The chain couples TRBV19 to TRBJ1-1, with D perhaps TRBD1 (6 bases). The CDR3 is 14 residues long. CDR1 is LNHDA, CDR2 SQIVND, per germline (reference sequence). V was cut by 4 bases and J by 0 bases, with 9 bases left in between. In DNA form, the CDR3 reads TGTGCCAGTAGTACCAGGGGACTGAACACTGAAGCTTTCTTT. Translation gives CASSTRGLNTEAFF.

This clone has just one count. CDR3 in amino acids: CASTTMGLAGFNEQFF. The CDR3 coding sequence is TGTGCCAGCACCACCATGGGACTAGCGGGGTTCAATGAGCAGTTCTTC. This chain connects TRBV27 to TRBJ2-1; 13 bases are a match to TRBD2. The CDR3 covers 16 residues. Germline V gives CDR1 MNHEY, CDR2 SMNVEV (reference sequence). Trimming cost V 7 bases and J 6 bases; bases outside gene matches: 9.

V is TRBV4-2 and J is TRBJ2-2; TRBD1 matches at 7 bases. V gave up 1 base and J gave up 1 base; unmatched junction bases: 3. The CDR3 totals 16 residues. CDR1 is LGHNA, CDR2 YNFKEQ, per germline. CDR3 residues: CASSQVGTENTGELFF. CDR3 bases: TGTGCCAGCAGCCAAGTGGGGACAGAGAACACCGGGGAGCTGTTTTTT.

This chain connects TRBV29-1 to TRBJ1-1; 8 bases are a match to TRBD1. With 6 bases clipped from V and 7 bases from J, the junction kept 13 bases outside the gene matches. CDR3 length: 14 amino acids. CDR1 SQVTM and CDR2 ANQGSEA come from the germline V gene. The CDR3 is CSVAVSGGSGEAFF. In DNA, the CDR3 is TGCAGCGTCGCAGTGTCAGGGGGCTCTGGTGAAGCTTTCTTT.

The genes are TRBV7-9 and TRBJ1-1, with D unclear. V was trimmed by 0 bases and J by 6 bases, leaving 17 bases between them. From germline, CDR1 is SEHNR and CDR2 FQNEAQ (reference sequence). The CDR3 contains 16 residues. The CDR3: CASSLAVRAEVAEAFF. CDR3 coding DNA: TGTGCCAGCAGCTTAGCCGTACGCGCGGAGGTGGCTGAAGCTTTCTTT.

The rearrangement links TRBV7-3 to TRBJ2-1, with D possibly matching TRBD2 (5 bases). CDR1 and CDR2 from the germline V gene are SGHTA and FQGTGA. CDR3 length: 13 residues. V was pared by 5 bases and J by 13 bases, with 18 bases between. The CDR3 region has the DNA TGTGCCAGCAGCAAAACGGCTAGCTCACCCCAGTTCTTC. This codes for CASSKTASSPQFF.

This clone has more than one count but fewer than ten. The rearrangement joins TRBV30 to TRBJ1-5; D is possibly TRBD1 (6 bases). Germline-derived CDR1 and CDR2 are GTSNPN and SVGIG (reference sequence). The CDR3 runs to 13 residues. Trimming took 0 bases from V and 9 from J, leaving 12 bases between them. The CDR3 sequence is CAWSVQGAGPQHF. DNA for the CDR3: TGTGCCTGGAGTGTACAGGGTGCGGGGCCCCAGCATTTT.

CDR3 DNA sequence: TGTGCCAGCATGACCAATTACAGGGACGGCTTTAACTATGGCTACACCTTC. Its translation: CASMTNYRDGFNYGYTF. This chain links TRBV28 with TRBJ1-2; weak D call: TRBD1 (6 bases). V was pared by 7 bases and J by 1 base, with 22 bases between. CDR1 and CDR2 (germline): MDHEN, SYDVKM. The CDR3 is 17 amino acids.

The genes are TRBV5-6 and TRBJ1-5; D is ambiguous. The CDR3 runs to 14 residues. Germline V gene data show CDR1 as SGHDT and CDR2 as YYEEEE. The germline V and J ends were trimmed by 3 bases and 5 bases, with 12 bases remaining between them. The CDR3 reads CASSSGNGDQPQHF. The CDR3 DNA sequence: TGTGCCAGCAGCTCGGGTAACGGGGATCAGCCCCAGCATTTT.

The genes are TRBV30 and TRBJ1-2; 9 bases map to TRBD1. The V and J ends lost 5 bases and 2 bases, in that order; junction bases with no gene match: 9. The CDR3 length is 15 residues. CDR1 and CDR2 from the germline V gene are GTSNPN and SVGIG (reference sequence). CDR3 DNA: TGTGCCTGGTCCCCCACGACAGGGGGGAACTATGGCTACACCTTC. It is translated as CAWSPTTGGNYGYTF. The full variable domain, completed using reference TRBV30 and TRBJ1-2, is SQTIHQWPATLVQPVGSPLSLECTVEGTSNPNLYWYRQAAGRGLQLLFYSVGIGQISSEVPQNLSASRPQDRQFILSSKKLLLSDSGFYLCAWSPTTGGNYGYTFGSGTRLTVV.

This chain links TRBV4-1 with TRBJ1-6; no firm D call. The CDR3 has 16 residues. The V and J ends lost 0 bases and 12 bases respectively, with 18 bases between them. CDR1 is MGHRA, CDR2 YSYEKL, per germline. CDR3 sequence (DNA): TGCGCCAGCAGCCAAGATGAGGAAGCCCTAATGGTACCCCTCCACTTT. Protein product: CASSQDEEALMVPLHF.

CDR3 nucleotides: TGCGCCAGCAGCTCGACTAGTATCGCCAAGCAGTTCTTC. Translation: CASSSTSIAKQFF. The V call is TRBV5-1, the J call TRBJ2-1, with TRBD2 as a possible D gene (6 bases). The CDR3 contains 13 residues. The V end lost 3 bases, the J end lost 11 bases, and 15 bases lay between the germline ends. The germline gives CDR1 SGHRS, CDR2 YFSETQ.

CDR3 bases: TGCGCCAGCAGCTTGGGGACAGGGGGGTCCGTCACTGAAGCTTTCTTT. Translation: CASSLGTGGSVTEAFF. The chain has TRBV5-1 and TRBJ1-1; 10 nucleotides match TRBD1. CDR3 length: 16 amino acids. Germline V gene data show CDR1 as SGHRS and CDR2 as YFSETQ. V dropped 0 bases and J dropped 4; count of bases not matched to a gene: 6.